This T cell receptor beta chain was documented in a study of blood T cell repertoires in COVID-19. Study details: Acute-phase and convalescent COVID-19 samples originated in the United States, Italy and Spain. Sources were T cells, B-cell-depleted T cells, or PBMCs; the material itself was cDNA or gDNA.

The authors' processing: Using reference gene primer amplification, nucleated cell counts were estimated. Data came from immunoSEQ multiplex PCR; TCRdb stores just in-frame clones and leaves some out. Clonal size and the V and J genes are those of that table, whereas D and trimming came from the DNA. The data show under 250,000 clones, 65% to 85% seen once. Sequencing input: peripheral blood. The receptor's source is a human donor in a cohort sampled during active COVID-19.

CDR3 in DNA: TGTGCCAGCCGGCGTACTGCAGGATCCGGCAATCAGCCCCAGCATTTT. This translates into CASRRTAGSGNQPQHF. This rearrangement joins TRBV19 to TRBJ1-5; D gene ambiguous. This CDR3 is built from 16 residues. Germline CDR1 reads LNHDA; CDR2 reads SQIVND (reference sequence). V was clipped by 9 bases and J by 2 bases, with 20 bases between them.